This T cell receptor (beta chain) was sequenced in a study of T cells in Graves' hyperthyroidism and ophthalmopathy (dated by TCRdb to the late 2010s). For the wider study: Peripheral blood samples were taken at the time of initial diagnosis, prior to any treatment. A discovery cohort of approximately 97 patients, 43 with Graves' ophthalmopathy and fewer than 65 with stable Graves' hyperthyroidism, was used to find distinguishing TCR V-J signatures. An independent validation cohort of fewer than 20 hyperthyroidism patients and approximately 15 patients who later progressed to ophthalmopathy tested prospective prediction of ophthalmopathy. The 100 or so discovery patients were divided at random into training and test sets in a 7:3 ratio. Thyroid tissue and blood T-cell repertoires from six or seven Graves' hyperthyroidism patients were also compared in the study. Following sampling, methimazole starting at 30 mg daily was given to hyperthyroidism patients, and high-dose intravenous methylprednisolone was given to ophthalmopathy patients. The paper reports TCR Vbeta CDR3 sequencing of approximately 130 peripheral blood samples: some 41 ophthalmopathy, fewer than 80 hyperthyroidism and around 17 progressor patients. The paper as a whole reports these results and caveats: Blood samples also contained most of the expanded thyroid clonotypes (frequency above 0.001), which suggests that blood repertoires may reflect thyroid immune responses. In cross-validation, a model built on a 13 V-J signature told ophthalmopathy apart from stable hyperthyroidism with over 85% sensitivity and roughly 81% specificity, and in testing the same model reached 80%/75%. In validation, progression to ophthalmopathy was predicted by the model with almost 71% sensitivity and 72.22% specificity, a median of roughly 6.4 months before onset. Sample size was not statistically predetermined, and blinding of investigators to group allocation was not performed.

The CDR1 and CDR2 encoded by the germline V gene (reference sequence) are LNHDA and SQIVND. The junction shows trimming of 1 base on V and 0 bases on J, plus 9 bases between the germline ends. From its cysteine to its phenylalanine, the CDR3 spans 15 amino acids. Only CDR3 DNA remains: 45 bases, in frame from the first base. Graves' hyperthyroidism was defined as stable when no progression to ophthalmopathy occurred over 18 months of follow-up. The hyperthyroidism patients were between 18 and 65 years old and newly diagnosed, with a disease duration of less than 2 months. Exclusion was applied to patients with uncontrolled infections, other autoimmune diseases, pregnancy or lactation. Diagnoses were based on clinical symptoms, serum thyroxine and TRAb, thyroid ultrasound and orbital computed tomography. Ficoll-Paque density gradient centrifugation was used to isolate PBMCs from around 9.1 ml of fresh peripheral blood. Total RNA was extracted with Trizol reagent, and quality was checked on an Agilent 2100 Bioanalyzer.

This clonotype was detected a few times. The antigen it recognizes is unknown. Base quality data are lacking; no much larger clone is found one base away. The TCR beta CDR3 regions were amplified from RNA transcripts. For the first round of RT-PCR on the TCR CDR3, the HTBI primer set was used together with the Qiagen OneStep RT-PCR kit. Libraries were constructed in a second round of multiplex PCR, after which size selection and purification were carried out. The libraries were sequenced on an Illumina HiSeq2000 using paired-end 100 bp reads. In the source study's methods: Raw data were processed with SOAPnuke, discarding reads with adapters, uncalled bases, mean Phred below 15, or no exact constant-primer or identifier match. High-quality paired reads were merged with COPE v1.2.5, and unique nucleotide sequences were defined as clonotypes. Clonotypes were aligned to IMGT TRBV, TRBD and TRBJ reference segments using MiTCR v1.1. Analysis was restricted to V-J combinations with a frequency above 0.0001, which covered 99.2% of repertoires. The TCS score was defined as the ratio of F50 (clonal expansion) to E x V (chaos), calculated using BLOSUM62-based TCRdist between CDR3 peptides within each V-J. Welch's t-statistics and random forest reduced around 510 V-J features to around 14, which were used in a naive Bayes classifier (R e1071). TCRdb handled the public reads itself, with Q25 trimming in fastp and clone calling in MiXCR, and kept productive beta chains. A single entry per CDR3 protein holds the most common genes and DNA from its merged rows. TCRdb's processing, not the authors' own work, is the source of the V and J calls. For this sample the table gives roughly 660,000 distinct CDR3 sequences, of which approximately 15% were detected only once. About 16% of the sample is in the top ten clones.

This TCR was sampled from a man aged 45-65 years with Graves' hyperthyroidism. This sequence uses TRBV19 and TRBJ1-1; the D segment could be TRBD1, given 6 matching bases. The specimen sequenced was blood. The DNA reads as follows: TGTGCCAGTAGTATAGGCGGGACAATGAACACTGAAGCTTTCTTT. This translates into CASSIGGTMNTEAFF.